A single sample is the source of the 3 T cell receptor beta chains below, sequenced in a study of shared clonotypes between healthy human individuals. This table comes from immunoSEQ multiplex PCR, and its TCRdb copy is limited to in-frame clones, with some not included. This sample has some 490,000 clones, with almost 80% found just once. Material for sequencing was PBMCs. All receptors come from a woman aged 40 to 49 in good health. Some clones in this sample may be carry-over from other donors' samples.

The chain combines TRBV6-4 with TRBJ2-7; no firm D call. V was cut by 7 bases and J by 0 bases, with 13 bases left in between. The CDR3 length is 14 residues. Germline CDR1 is MRHNA and CDR2 is SNTAGT. The CDR3 sequence: CASTPTFYSYEQYF. DNA of the CDR3: TGTGCCAGCACCCCGACATTCTACTCCTACGAGCAGTACTTC.

To note about this clone: Other DNA sequences in this specimen translate into the identical CDR3. The CDR3 nucleotides are TGTGCCAGCAGCTTAGGACAGGGGAACTATGGCTACACCTTC. Its translation is CASSLGQGNYGYTF. This chain uses TRBV7-2 with TRBJ1-2, with TRBD1 identical over 8 bases. J gave up 2 bases and V 1 base, and 0 bases lay outside the gene matches. Germline-derived CDR1 and CDR2 are SGHTA and FQGNSA. The CDR3 runs 14 residues.

V gene TRBV7-9 combines with J gene TRBJ2-5, with TRBD1 matching over 8 bases. V lost 7 bases and J lost 4; bases outside the gene matches: 2. Germline CDR1 SEHNR, CDR2 FQNEAQ (reference sequence). CDR3 length: 12 residues. This CDR3 is CASNTGGETQYF. In nucleotides, the CDR3 is TGTGCCAGCAATACAGGGGGAGAGACCCAGTACTTC.